This TCR beta chain comes out of a study of cytomegalovirus exposure and HLA in healthy donors. Whole-study context: A data release that came early held approximately 85 million unique TCRs from HLA-typed donors. Whole-study results and caveats: Later analysis demonstrated an association between a missense DCLRE1C variant and TCR beta V- and J-gene trimming. The study recorded 160 or so TCR beta chains that were cytomegalovirus-associated.

V dropped 1 base and J dropped 7 bases, with 16 bases sitting between them. The CDR3 has 15 residues. Germline V gene lookup returns CDR1 SGHTA and CDR2 FQGNSA. Primers included in the PCR were 60 Vbeta and 13 Jbeta primers. Measured with immunoSEQ multiplex PCR; TCRdb has only the in-frame clones, and not every one. The sample shows around 150,000 clones, just under 80% of them seen only once. Unrecorded immune exposures were likely, despite nominal health at sampling. As for this clone: The antigen remains unidentified.

The source of this sequence is a woman aged 45-65 years in good health and CMV-seronegative. The chain employs TRBV7-2 and TRBJ2-5; D is uncertain. The sequencing sample was made of PBMCs. Here the CDR3 reads CASSLDGFASRTQYF. In nucleotides, the CDR3 is TGTGCCAGCAGCTTAGACGGGTTTGCAAGTCGGACCCAGTACTTC.